This TCR beta chain was captured in a study of blood T cells in healthy people across ages. General study findings and limits: Long-lived donors carried more naive CD4+ cells and greater diversity than aged donors.

Germline assignment: CDR1 PRHDT and CDR2 FYEKMQ (reference sequence). CDR3 length equals 15 residues. Through a sample-barcoded 5' primer and a J-beta primer mix, a second PCR was run for roughly 7 to 12 cycles. Each CDR3 protein gets one entry after TCRdb re-called the 5' RACE reads with MiXCR. Of some 920,000 distinct CDR3 sequences in the sample, approximately 50% are singletons; the top ten hold around a fifth. To note about this clonotype: Its target is unknown. Sequence at one end of the junction differs from germline and may be a read error.

Specimen: blood. The chain has TRBV13 and TRBJ2-7; 7 positions agree with TRBD2. This TCR came from a woman in her fifties or sixties in good health. The CDR3 region has the DNA TGTACCAGCAGACCGTGGCTAGCGGCCCCCTACGAGCAGTACTTC. It yields the protein CTSRPWLAAPYEQYF.